Listed below are T cell receptor beta chains from one sample, sequenced in a study of a mutant IDH1 vaccine in newly diagnosed glioma. Which antigens these TCRs recognize remains unknown. Assay: immunoSEQ multiplex PCR; the TCRdb copy retains only in-frame clones and omits some. The profile shows about 60,000 clones, roughly four fifths of them singletons. The specimen was PBMCs, collected from a glioma patient whose treatment included an IDH1 peptide vaccine. These receptors were collected from a woman between 45 and 60 years old with glioma. Each CDR3 is given with its conserved first and last residue. Each record gives: V gene, D gene, clone size, J gene, CDR3 protein, CDR3 DNA. D genes are given only for firm matches. The listing skips clone size in some rows; elsewhere it reads once, few, many or a size class.

TRBV27	TRBD1	NA	TRBJ1-4	CASRQGGDGQAFF	TGTGCCAGCCGTCAAGGGGGCGATGGACAGGCGTTTTTT
TRBV29-1	NA	NA	TRBJ1-2	CSVERGVYGYTF	TGCAGCGTTGAAAGGGGGGTCTATGGCTACACCTTC
TRBV11-3	NA	NA	TRBJ2-1	CASSLAVNEQFF	TGTGCCAGCAGCTTGGCGGTAAATGAGCAGTTCTTC
TRBV6-1	TRBD1	NA	TRBJ1-5	CASILTGANQPQHF	TGTGCCAGCATCCTGACAGGGGCCAATCAGCCCCAGCATTTT
TRBV10-2	NA	once	TRBJ1-5	CASSEGPSGGNQPQHF	TGCGCCAGCAGTGAGGGTCCCTCCGGTGGCAATCAGCCCCAGCATTTT
TRBV9	TRBD1	NA	TRBJ2-5	CASSGGQGPGTQYF	TGTGCCAGCAGCGGGGGACAGGGTCCAGGGACCCAGTACTTC
TRBV18	TRBD1	NA	TRBJ2-1	CASSPTQGAYNEQFF	TGTGCCAGCTCACCAACCCAGGGGGCCTACAATGAGCAGTTCTTC
TRBV9	NA	NA	TRBJ2-3	CASSVPNGGGAPRDTQYF	TGTGCCAGCAGCGTCCCCAATGGAGGGGGGGCCCCCCGGGATACGCAGTATTTT
TRBV7-8	NA	NA	TRBJ1-6	CASSRYETTGFLSPLHF	TGTGCCAGCAGCCGCTATGAAACTACAGGGTTCTTGTCGCCCCTCCACTTT
TRBV6-1	NA	NA	TRBJ1-1	CASSEATATEAFF	TGTGCCAGCAGTGAAGCGACGGCCACTGAAGCTTTCTTT
TRBV9	NA	few	TRBJ1-6	CASTPGVTSRSPLHF	TGTGCCAGCACCCCGGGGGTTACGAGTAGGTCACCCCTCCACTTT
TRBV27	NA	once	TRBJ1-6	CASSLGKSVSPLHF	TGTGCCAGCAGTTTAGGAAAATCTGTCTCACCCCTCCACTTT
TRBV6-5	NA	NA	TRBJ2-1	CASPWGQDFNEQFF	TGTGCCAGCCCTTGGGGCCAAGACTTCAATGAGCAGTTCTTC
TRBV11-3	TRBD1	NA	TRBJ2-7	CASSRGQGSGEQYF	TGTGCCAGCAGCCGGGGACAGGGATCGGGCGAGCAGTACTTC
TRBV9	NA	few	TRBJ1-1	CASGRGTEAFF	TGTGCCAGTGGAAGGGGTACTGAAGCTTTCTTT
TRBV29-1	NA	NA	TRBJ1-3	CSGVSSGNTIYF	TGCAGCGGGGTCAGCTCTGGAAACACCATATATTTT
TRBV5-1	NA	NA	TRBJ2-3	CASSPPGGTDTQYF	TGCGCCAGCAGCCCTCCTGGCGGCACAGATACGCAGTATTTT
TRBV5-6	NA	NA	TRBJ1-1	CASSLSGYTEAFF	TGTGCCAGCAGCTTGTCGGGGTACACTGAAGCTTTCTTT
TRBV27	TRBD2	NA	TRBJ2-5	CASSPWEGSQETQYF	TGTGCCAGCAGTCCCTGGGAGGGGAGTCAAGAGACCCAGTACTTC
TRBV4-1	TRBD1	NA	TRBJ2-6	CASSPGQGFSGANVLTF	TGCGCCAGCAGCCCTGGACAGGGGTTCTCTGGGGCCAACGTCCTGACTTTC
TRBV15	NA	NA	TRBJ2-7	CATSRDLNEQYF	TGTGCCACCAGCAGAGATCTCAACGAGCAGTACTTC
TRBV5-1	NA	NA	TRBJ2-2	CASSLEVGSTGELFF	TGCGCCAGCAGCTTGGAAGTAGGGAGCACCGGGGAGCTGTTTTTT
TRBV5-4	NA	NA	TRBJ1-2	CASSPTGLEKVGYTF	TGTGCCAGCAGCCCGACCGGGCTGGAGAAAGTGGGCTACACCTTC
TRBV2	TRBD2	NA	TRBJ2-7	CASPGLAGEQYF	TGTGCCAGCCCGGGACTAGCGGGCGAGCAGTACTTC
TRBV7-2	NA	few	TRBJ2-7	CASSIGPYEQYF	TGTGCCAGCAGCATAGGACCCTACGAGCAGTACTTC
TRBV19	TRBD1	NA	TRBJ1-2	CASEERQGVKDYGYTF	TGTGCCAGTGAAGAGCGACAGGGGGTGAAGGACTATGGCTACACCTTC
TRBV6-4	NA	NA	TRBJ1-1	CASGSAGQGLWNTEAFF	TGTGCCAGCGGGAGTGCGGGTCAGGGACTCTGGAACACTGAAGCTTTCTTT
TRBV9	NA	NA	TRBJ1-5	CASSVGGLEPQHF	TGTGCCAGCAGCGTAGGGGGACTGGAGCCCCAGCATTTT
TRBV11-1	TRBD2	NA	TRBJ2-5	CASSTAFSGGRQETQYF	TGTGCCAGCAGCACGGCCTTTAGCGGGGGGAGACAAGAGACCCAGTACTTC
TRBV5-1	TRBD1	NA	TRBJ2-3	CASSLGRTGVLDTQYF	TGCGCCAGCAGCTTGGGACGGACAGGGGTGTTAGATACGCAGTATTTT
TRBV5-1	NA	NA	TRBJ1-2	CASSLGRFYGYTF	TGCGCCAGCAGCTTGGGGCGGTTCTATGGCTACACCTTC
TRBV5-6	NA	NA	TRBJ1-4	CASSLRGGEKLFF	TGTGCCAGCAGCTTAAGGGGTGGTGAAAAACTGTTTTTT
TRBV7-3	NA	NA	TRBJ1-1	CASSSGTTPGEAFF	TGTGCCAGCAGCTCGGGGACCACGCCGGGTGAAGCTTTCTTT
TRBV25-1	NA	NA	TRBJ1-4	CASSAAGGGNEKLFF	TGTGCCAGCAGTGCAGCCGGGGGAGGTAATGAAAAACTGTTTTTT
TRBV29-1	NA	NA	TRBJ1-2	CSVEGGSGYGYTF	TGCAGCGTTGAGGGGGGATCCGGCTATGGCTACACCTTC
TRBV6-1	TRBD1	NA	TRBJ2-7	CASGRTGQYEQYF	TGTGCCAGCGGTAGGACAGGGCAGTACGAGCAGTACTTC
TRBV10-3	TRBD1	NA	TRBJ1-1	CAISAGTANTEAFF	TGTGCCATCAGCGCAGGGACAGCGAACACTGAAGCTTTCTTT
TRBV4-3	NA	NA	TRBJ1-2	CASSQEVQNYGYTF	TGCGCCAGCAGCCAAGAGGTGCAGAACTATGGCTACACCTTC
TRBV7-9	NA	NA	TRBJ2-5	CASSSLVRYEGETQYF	TGTGCCAGCAGCTCCCTGGTCCGTTATGAGGGAGAGACCCAGTACTTC
TRBV18	NA	NA	TRBJ1-4	CASSLPNEEKLFF	TGTGCCAGCTCACTACCCAACGAGGAAAAACTGTTTTTT
TRBV5-6	NA	NA	TRBJ1-5	CASSLVGFNQPQHF	TGTGCCAGCAGCTTGGTCGGGTTCAATCAGCCCCAGCATTTT
TRBV19	NA	NA	TRBJ1-2	CALRDVYGYTF	TGTGCCTTGAGGGACGTCTATGGCTACACCTTC
TRBV10-3	TRBD1	NA	TRBJ2-7	CAISPGQGRYEQYF	TGTGCCATCAGTCCGGGACAGGGTAGGTACGAGCAGTACTTC
TRBV4-1	TRBD2	NA	TRBJ2-3	CASSQEGASGGWTDTQYF	TGCGCCAGCAGCCAAGAAGGGGCTAGCGGGGGGTGGACAGATACGCAGTATTTT
TRBV13	NA	NA	TRBJ2-7	CASSSGSHYEQYF	TGTGCCAGCAGCTCCGGGAGTCACTACGAGCAGTACTTC
TRBV5-6	TRBD1	NA	TRBJ1-2	CASRGQGAGKDGYTF	TGTGCCAGCAGGGGACAGGGGGCAGGAAAAGATGGCTACACCTTC
TRBV6-1	TRBD1	NA	TRBJ2-7	CASNNPGQGANEQYF	TGTGCCAGCAATAACCCGGGACAGGGAGCCAACGAGCAGTACTTC
TRBV27	NA	medium-sized	TRBJ2-1	CASSPGGGPSSYNEQFF	TGTGCCAGCAGTCCGGGGGGCGGGCCAAGCTCCTACAATGAGCAGTTCTTC
TRBV5-4	TRBD1	NA	TRBJ2-2	CASTRDRGTGELFF	TGTGCCAGCACCCGGGACAGGGGCACCGGGGAGCTGTTTTTT
TRBV5-1	NA	NA	TRBJ2-7	CASSPQGSNEQYF	TGCGCCAGCAGCCCCCAGGGGTCCAACGAGCAGTACTTC
TRBV19	NA	NA	TRBJ1-4	CASSILGGVGEKLFF	TGTGCCAGTAGTATACTTGGGGGGGTTGGTGAAAAACTGTTTTTT
TRBV10-3	TRBD1	NA	TRBJ2-3	CAISDGTGGTDTQYF	TGTGCCATCAGTGACGGGACAGGGGGCACAGATACGCAGTATTTT
TRBV5-4	NA	once	TRBJ1-6	CASRLGPAVPNSPLHF	TGTGCCAGCAGATTGGGGCCCGCCGTTCCGAATTCACCCCTCCACTTT
TRBV25-1	TRBD2	NA	TRBJ2-5	CASSPSGARETQYF	TGTGCCAGCAGTCCTAGCGGGGCCCGAGAGACCCAGTACTTC